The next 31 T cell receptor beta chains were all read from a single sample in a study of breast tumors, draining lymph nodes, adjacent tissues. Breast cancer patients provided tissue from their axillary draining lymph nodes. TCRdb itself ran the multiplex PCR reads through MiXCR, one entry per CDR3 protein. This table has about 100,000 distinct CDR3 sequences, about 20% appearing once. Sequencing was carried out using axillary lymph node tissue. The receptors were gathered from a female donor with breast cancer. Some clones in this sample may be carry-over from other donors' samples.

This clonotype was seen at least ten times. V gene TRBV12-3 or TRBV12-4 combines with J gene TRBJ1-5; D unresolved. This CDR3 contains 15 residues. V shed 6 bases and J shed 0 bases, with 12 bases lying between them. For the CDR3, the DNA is TGTGCCAGCAGGGTCGGGGAAAATAGCAATCAGCCCCAGCATTTT. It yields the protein CASRVGENSNQPQHF.

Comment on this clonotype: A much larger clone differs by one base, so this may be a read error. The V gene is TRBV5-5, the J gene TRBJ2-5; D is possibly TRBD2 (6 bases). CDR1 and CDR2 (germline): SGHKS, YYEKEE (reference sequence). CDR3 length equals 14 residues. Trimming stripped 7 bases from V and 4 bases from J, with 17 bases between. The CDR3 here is CASGGMDDVETQYF. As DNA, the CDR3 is TGTGCCAGCGGCGGGATGGACGACGTAGAGACCCAGTACTTC.

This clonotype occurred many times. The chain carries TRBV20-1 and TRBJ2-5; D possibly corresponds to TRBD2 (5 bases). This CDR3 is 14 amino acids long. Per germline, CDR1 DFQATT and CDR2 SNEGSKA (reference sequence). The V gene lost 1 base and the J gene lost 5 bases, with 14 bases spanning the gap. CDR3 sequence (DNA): TGCAGTGCTAGAGGTGGAGGTGGGTACGAGACCCAGTACTTC. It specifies CSARGGGGYETQYF.

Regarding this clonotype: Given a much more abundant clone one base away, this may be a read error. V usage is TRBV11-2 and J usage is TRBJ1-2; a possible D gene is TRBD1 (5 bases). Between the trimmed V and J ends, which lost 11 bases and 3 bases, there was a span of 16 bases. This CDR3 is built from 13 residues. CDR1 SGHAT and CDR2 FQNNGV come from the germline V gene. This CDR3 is CACPNRDDYGYTF. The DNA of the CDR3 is TGTGCCTGCCCGAACCGGGACGACTATGGCTACACCTTC.

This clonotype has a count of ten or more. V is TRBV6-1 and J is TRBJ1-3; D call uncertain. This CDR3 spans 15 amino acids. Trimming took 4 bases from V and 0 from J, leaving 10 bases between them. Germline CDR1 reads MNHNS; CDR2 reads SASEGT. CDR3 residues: CASSGWSHSGNTIYF. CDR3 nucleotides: TGTGCCAGCAGTGGGTGGTCCCACTCTGGAAACACCATATATTTT.

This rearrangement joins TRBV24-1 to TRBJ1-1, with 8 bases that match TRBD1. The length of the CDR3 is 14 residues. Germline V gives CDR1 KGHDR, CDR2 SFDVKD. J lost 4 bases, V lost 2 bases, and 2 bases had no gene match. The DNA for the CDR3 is TGTGCCACCAGTGATTCCACAGGGGGCACTGAAGCTTTCTTT. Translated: CATSDSTGGTEAFF.

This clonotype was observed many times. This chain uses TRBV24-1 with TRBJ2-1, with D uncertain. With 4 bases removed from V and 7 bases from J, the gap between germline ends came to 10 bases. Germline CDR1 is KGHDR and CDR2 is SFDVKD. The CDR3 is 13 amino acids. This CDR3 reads CATSDGQYNEQFF. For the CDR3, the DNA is TGTGCCACCAGTGACGGGCAGTATAATGAGCAGTTCTTC.

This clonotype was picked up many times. For the CDR3, the DNA is TGTGCCAGCAGCTCTCAATGGGACAGGGGGCGCTTAGGCCAGTACTTC. It specifies CASSSQWDRGRLGQYF. The chain uses TRBV11-2 and TRBJ2-5; 12 bases are a match to TRBD1. Germline loops: CDR1 SGHAT, CDR2 FQNNGV. V was clipped by 4 bases and J by 10 bases; unmatched bases: 13. This CDR3 is 16 amino acids long.

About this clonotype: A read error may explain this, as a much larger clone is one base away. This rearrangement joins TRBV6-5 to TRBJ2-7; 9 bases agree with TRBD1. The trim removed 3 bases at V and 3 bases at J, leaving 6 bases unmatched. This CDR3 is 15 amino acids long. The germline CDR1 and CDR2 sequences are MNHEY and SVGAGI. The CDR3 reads CASSYVPGQGYEQYF. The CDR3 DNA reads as TGTGCCAGCAGTTATGTGCCGGGACAGGGCTACGAGCAGTACTTC.

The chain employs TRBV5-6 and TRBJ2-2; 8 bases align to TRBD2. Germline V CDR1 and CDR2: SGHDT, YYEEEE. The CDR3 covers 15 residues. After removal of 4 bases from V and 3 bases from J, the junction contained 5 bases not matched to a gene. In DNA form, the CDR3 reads TGTGCCAGCAGCCCGGGGGGGCTCGACACCGGGGAGCTGTTTTTT. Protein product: CASSPGGLDTGELFF.

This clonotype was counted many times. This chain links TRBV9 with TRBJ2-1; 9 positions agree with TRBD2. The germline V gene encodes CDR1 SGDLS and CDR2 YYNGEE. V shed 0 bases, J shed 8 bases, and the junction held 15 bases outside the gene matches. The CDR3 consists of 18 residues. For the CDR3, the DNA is TGTGCCAGCAGCGTAGCCCTCTTACAGCGGGGGGCCGGGGATGAGCAGTTCTTC. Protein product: CASSVALLQRGAGDEQFF.

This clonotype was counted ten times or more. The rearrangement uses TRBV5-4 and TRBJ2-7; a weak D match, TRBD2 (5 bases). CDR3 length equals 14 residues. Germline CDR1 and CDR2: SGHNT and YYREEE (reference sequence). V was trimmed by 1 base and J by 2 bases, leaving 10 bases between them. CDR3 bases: TGTGCCAGCAGCTTGTTGGCCGGGGCCTACGAGCAGTACTTC. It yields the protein CASSLLAGAYEQYF.

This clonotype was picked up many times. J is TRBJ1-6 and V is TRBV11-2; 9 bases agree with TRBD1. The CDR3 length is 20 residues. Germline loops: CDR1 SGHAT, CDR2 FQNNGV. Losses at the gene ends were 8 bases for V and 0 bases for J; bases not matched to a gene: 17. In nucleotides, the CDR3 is TGTGCCAGCCGACGAAATGCGGGGACAGGGCTAAGCTCCTATAATTCACCCCTCCACTTT. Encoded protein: CASRRNAGTGLSSYNSPLHF.

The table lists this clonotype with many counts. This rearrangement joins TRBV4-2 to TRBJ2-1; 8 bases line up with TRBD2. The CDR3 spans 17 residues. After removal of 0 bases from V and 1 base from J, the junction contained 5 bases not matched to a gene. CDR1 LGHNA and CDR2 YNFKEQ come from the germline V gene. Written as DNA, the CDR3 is TGTGCCAGCAGCCAAGATAGGCCTAGCGGGTCCTACAATGAGCAGTTCTTC. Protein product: CASSQDRPSGSYNEQFF.

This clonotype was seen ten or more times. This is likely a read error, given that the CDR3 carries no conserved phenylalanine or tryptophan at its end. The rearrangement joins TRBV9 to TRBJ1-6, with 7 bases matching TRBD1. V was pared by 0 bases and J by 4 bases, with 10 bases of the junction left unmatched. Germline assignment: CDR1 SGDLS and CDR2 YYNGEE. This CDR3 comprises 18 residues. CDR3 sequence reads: CASSVVGGGRGYNSPLHL. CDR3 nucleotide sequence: TGTGCCAGCAGCGTAGTAGGGGGGGGCAGGGGGTATAATTCACCCCTCCACCTT.

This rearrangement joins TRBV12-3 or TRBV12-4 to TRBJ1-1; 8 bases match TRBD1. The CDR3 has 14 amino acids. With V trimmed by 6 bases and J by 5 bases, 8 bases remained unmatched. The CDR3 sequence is CASRATGGGTEAFF. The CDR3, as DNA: TGTGCCAGCAGGGCTACAGGGGGTGGAACTGAAGCTTTCTTT.

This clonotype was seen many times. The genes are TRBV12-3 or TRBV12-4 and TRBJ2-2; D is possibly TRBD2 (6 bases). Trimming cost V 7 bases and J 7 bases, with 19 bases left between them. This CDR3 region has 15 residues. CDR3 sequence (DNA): TGTGCCAGCACCCCCTCGGCGGGGCGTAGCGGGGAGCTGTTTTTT. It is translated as CASTPSAGRSGELFF.

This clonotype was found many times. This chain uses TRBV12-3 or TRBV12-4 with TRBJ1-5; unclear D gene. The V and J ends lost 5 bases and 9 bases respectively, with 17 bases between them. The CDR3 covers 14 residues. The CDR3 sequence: CASSPFSSPGPQHF. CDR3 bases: TGTGCCAGCAGTCCATTTAGTAGTCCGGGGCCCCAGCATTTT.

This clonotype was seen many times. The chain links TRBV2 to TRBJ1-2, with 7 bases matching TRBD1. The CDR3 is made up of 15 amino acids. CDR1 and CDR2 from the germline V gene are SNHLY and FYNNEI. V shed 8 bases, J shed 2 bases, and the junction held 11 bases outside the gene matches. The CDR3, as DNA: TGTGCCAGCGGGAGTTTACCAGGGGGGAACTATGGCTACACCTTC. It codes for CASGSLPGGNYGYTF.

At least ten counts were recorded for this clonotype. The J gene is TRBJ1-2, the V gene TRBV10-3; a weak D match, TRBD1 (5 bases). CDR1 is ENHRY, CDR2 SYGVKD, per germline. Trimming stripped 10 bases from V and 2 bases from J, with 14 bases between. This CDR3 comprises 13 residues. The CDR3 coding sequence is TGTGCCAGCGGGACGGGCTCGAACTATGGCTACACCTTC. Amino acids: CASGTGSNYGYTF.

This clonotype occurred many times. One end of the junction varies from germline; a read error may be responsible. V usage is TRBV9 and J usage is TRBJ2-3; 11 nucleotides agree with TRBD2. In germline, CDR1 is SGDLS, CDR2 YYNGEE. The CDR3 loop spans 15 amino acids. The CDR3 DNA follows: TGTGCCAGCAGTGTAGCGGGAGGGCCCTCAGATACGCAGTATTTT. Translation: CASSVAGGPSDTQYF.

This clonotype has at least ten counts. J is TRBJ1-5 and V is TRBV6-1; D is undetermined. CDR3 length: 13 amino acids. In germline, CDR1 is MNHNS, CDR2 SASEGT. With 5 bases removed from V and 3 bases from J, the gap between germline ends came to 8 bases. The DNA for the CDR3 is TGTGCCAGCAGTTCCGAGCCCAATCAGCCCCAGCATTTT. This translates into CASSSEPNQPQHF.

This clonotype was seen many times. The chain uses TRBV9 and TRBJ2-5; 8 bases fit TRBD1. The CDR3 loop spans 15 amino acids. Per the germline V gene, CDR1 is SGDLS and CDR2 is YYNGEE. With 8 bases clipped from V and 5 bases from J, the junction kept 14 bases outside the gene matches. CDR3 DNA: TGTGCCAGTAGTTCTGGGGACAGGCTCGCGGAGACCCAGTACTTC. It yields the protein CASSSGDRLAETQYF.

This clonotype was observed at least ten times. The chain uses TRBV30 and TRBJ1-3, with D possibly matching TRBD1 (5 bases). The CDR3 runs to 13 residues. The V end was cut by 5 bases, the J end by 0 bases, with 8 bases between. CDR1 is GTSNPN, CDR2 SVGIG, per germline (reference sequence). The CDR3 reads CAWGHHSGNTIYF. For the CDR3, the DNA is TGTGCCTGGGGACATCACTCTGGAAACACCATATATTTT.

The CDR3 spells CASSSSGGAHNEQFF. The CDR3 DNA is TGTGCCAGCAGCTCCAGCGGGGGGGCGCACAATGAGCAGTTCTTC. The rearrangement links TRBV9 to TRBJ2-1, with 10 bases aligning to TRBD2. The CDR3 has 15 residues. Germline V CDR1 and CDR2: SGDLS, YYNGEE. The V segment lost 4 bases and the J segment 5 bases; nucleotides outside the gene matches: 6. Supplemented by reference TRBV9 and TRBJ2-1, the full variable domain reads DSGVTQTPKHLITATGQRVTLRCSPRSGDLSVYWYQQSLDQGLQFLIQYYNGEERAKGNILERFSAQQFPDLHSELNLSSLELGDSALYFCASSSSGGAHNEQFFGPGTRLTVL.

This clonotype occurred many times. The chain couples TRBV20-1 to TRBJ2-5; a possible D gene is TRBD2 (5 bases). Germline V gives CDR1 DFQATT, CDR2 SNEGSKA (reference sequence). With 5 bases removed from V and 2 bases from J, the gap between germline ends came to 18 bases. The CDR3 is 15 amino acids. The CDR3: CSASTSRGIQETQYF. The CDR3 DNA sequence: TGCAGTGCTTCCACCTCCCGGGGAATACAAGAGACCCAGTACTTC.

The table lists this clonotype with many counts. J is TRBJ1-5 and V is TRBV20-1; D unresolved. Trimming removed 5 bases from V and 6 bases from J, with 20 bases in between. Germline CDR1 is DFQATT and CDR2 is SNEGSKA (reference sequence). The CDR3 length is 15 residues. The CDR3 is CSAARSGGGFQPQHF. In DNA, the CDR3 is TGCAGTGCTGCACGCTCGGGTGGTGGGTTTCAGCCCCAGCATTTT.

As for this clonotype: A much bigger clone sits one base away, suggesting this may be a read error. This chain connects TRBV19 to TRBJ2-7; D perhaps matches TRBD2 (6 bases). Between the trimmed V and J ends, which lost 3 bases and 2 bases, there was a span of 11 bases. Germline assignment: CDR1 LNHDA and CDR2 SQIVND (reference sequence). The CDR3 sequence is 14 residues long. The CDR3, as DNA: TGTGCCAGTAGTATGGCTAGCGAGGCCTACGAGCAGTACTTC. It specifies CASSMASEAYEQYF.

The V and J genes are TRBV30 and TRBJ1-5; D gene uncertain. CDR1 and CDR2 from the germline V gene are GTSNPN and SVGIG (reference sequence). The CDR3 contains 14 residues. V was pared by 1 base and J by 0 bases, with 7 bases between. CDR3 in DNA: TGTGCCTGGAGTGAATTGTATAGCAATCAGCCCCAGCATTTT. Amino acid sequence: CAWSELYSNQPQHF. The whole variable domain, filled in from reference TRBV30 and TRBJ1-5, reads SQTIHQWPATLVQPVGSPLSLECTVEGTSNPNLYWYRQAAGRGLQLLFYSVGIGQISSEVPQNLSASRPQDRQFILSSKKLLLSDSGFYLCAWSELYSNQPQHFGDGTRLSIL.

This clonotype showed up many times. CDR3 loop: CASRRAGLAGETQYF. CDR3 in DNA: TGTGCCAGCAGACGGGCTGGGCTAGCGGGAGAGACCCAGTACTTC. The J gene is TRBJ2-5, the V gene TRBV6-1, with 8 bases that match TRBD2. The V gene's germline CDR1 is MNHNS and CDR2 SASEGT. The CDR3 is 15 amino acids. The trim removed 6 bases at V and 4 bases at J, leaving 10 bases unmatched.

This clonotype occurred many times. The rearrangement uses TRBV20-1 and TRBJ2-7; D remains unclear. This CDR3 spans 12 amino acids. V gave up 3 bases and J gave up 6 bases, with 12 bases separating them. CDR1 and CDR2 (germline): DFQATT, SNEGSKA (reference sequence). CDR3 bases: TGCAGTGCTAGGGTTTCCATGGGCGAGCAGTACTTC. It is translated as CSARVSMGEQYF.